A single sample is the source of the 26 T cell receptor beta chains below, sequenced in a study of cytotoxic CD8 clonotypes in ibrutinib-treated CLL. TCRdb's copy holds only in-frame clones and misses some; the assay was immunoSEQ multiplex PCR. The sample lists roughly 15,000 clones; around 64% were seen once. Sequencing was performed on PBMCs, taken before ibrutinib treatment. Source of these receptors: a human donor with chronic lymphocytic leukemia.

Sample share makes this clone medium-sized. The chain links TRBV30 to TRBJ1-5; TRBD1 is a possible D gene (5 bases). Trimming shortened V by 1 base and J by 7 bases, and 20 bases separated the two germline ends. This CDR3 contains 16 residues. CDR1 is GTSNPN and CDR2 is SVGIG in the germline V gene (reference sequence). This CDR3 is CAWSGARRQLGQPQHF. The CDR3 DNA is TGTGCCTGGAGTGGGGCCCGACGACAGCTAGGGCAGCCCCAGCATTTT. Full variable domain (outside the CDR3, taken from reference TRBV30 and TRBJ1-5): SQTIHQWPATLVQPVGSPLSLECTVEGTSNPNLYWYRQAAGRGLQLLFYSVGIGQISSEVPQNLSASRPQDRQFILSSKKLLLSDSGFYLCAWSGARRQLGQPQHFGDGTRLSIL.

The rearrangement links TRBV21-1 to TRBJ2-5. TRBV21-1 counts as a pseudogene. This CDR3 region has 18 residues. CDR3: CASSGGDPRGTQQETQYF. CDR3 coding DNA: TGTGCCTCGTCAGGGGGGGACCCTAGAGGGACGCAGCAAGAGACCCAGTACTTC.

A few counts support this clone. The J gene is TRBJ1-2, the V gene TRBV6-5; D gene unclear. Trimming took off 1 base at V and 1 base at J, with 13 bases between the two ends. In germline, CDR1 is MNHEY, CDR2 SVGAGI. This CDR3 spans 16 amino acids. CDR3 DNA sequence: TGTGCCAGCAGTTACTTCGCGGGAGCTCTTAACTATGGCTACACCTTC. Protein product: CASSYFAGALNYGYTF.

This rearrangement joins TRBV28 to TRBJ2-2, with D maybe TRBD2 (6 bases). This CDR3 has 13 amino acids. The V gene's germline CDR1 is MDHEN and CDR2 SYDVKM. V lost 6 bases, J lost 13 bases, and 18 bases lay in between. The chain's CDR3 is CASSQTAEGGLFF. The CDR3 coding sequence is TGTGCCAGCAGCCAAACCGCGGAGGGTGGGCTGTTTTTT.

The chain is built from TRBV29-1 and TRBJ1-1; no firm D call. The V gene lost 2 bases and the J gene lost 1 base, with 8 bases spanning the gap. Germline loops: CDR1 SQVTM, CDR2 ANQGSEA. The CDR3 runs to 13 residues. CDR3 loop: CSVERSGNTEAFF. The CDR3 bases are TGCAGCGTTGAACGGTCGGGGAACACTGAAGCTTTCTTT.

This clone appeared a few times. The chain employs TRBV6-6 and TRBJ1-5; D remains ambiguous. Germline lookup yields CDR1 MNHNY and CDR2 SVGAGI (reference sequence). The CDR3 has 16 residues. V lost 4 bases and J lost 6, with 19 bases in between. The CDR3 here is CASSSLLGRASQPQHF. The CDR3 DNA is TGTGCCAGCAGTTCCCTACTGGGGAGGGCTAGTCAGCCCCAGCATTTT.

V usage is TRBV15 and J usage is TRBJ2-3; the D is unclear. V lost 8 bases, J lost 7 bases, and 13 bases lay in between. This CDR3 is built from 12 residues. CDR1 is LNHNV and CDR2 is YYDKDF in the germline V gene (reference sequence). The DNA of the CDR3 is TGTGCCACCCGGGCAAATTGGCATACGCAGTATTTT. Amino acids: CATRANWHTQYF.

This clone was seen only a few times. The rearrangement joins TRBV19 to TRBJ1-3, with D perhaps TRBD1 (6 bases). Trimming cost V 7 bases and J 2 bases, with 9 bases left between them. The CDR3 contains 13 residues. Germline V lookup: CDR1 LNHDA, CDR2 SQIVND (reference sequence). The CDR3 is CASIRGAGNTIYF. The CDR3 DNA sequence: TGTGCCAGTATCAGGGGAGCTGGAAACACCATATATTTT.

This chain uses TRBV7-9 with TRBJ2-1; tentatively, D is TRBD2 (6 bases). Trimming left V 1 base short and J 6 bases short, with 10 bases between. Germline CDR1 and CDR2: SEHNR and FQNEAQ (reference sequence). CDR3 length: 14 amino acids. The CDR3 nucleotides are TGTGCCAGCAGCTTAGGCCCAGCGGGCAATGAGCAGTTCTTC. Translation: CASSLGPAGNEQFF.

V is TRBV5-1 and J is TRBJ2-7; D possibly corresponds to TRBD1 (6 bases). This CDR3 is built from 14 residues. CDR1 SGHRS and CDR2 YFSETQ come from the germline V gene. Deletions cut 4 bases from V and 6 bases from J, with 17 bases between. Here the CDR3 reads CASSPSTGISEQYV. CDR3 sequence (DNA): TGCGCCAGCAGCCCCAGCACAGGGATTTCCGAGCAGTACGTC.

V is TRBV2 and J is TRBJ2-3; D assignment may be TRBD1 or TRBD2 (5 bases each). The CDR3 sequence is 15 residues long. The V and J ends lost 4 bases and 1 base respectively, with 12 bases between them. Germline V gene sequence: CDR1 SNHLY, CDR2 FYNNEI. CDR3 sequence (DNA): TGTGCCAGCAGTGCTTGGGGGAGCGGCACAGATACGCAGTATTTT. Its translation is CASSAWGSGTDTQYF.

The table lists this clone with a few counts. The DNA for the CDR3 is TGTGCCAGCAGCCCACCCGGACTAGCGGGAAACAATGAGCAGTTCTTC. As protein: CASSPPGLAGNNEQFF. The chain joins TRBV2 to TRBJ2-1; TRBD2 agrees at 12 bases. The V gene's germline CDR1 is SNHLY and CDR2 FYNNEI. This CDR3 is built from 16 residues. With V trimmed by 6 bases and J by 5 bases, 8 bases remained unmatched.

The V call is TRBV27, the J call TRBJ2-2; TRBD1 matches 7 bases. With 1 base clipped from V and 4 bases from J, the junction kept 15 bases outside the gene matches. Germline V gene data show CDR1 as MNHEY and CDR2 as SMNVEV (reference sequence). The CDR3 contains 19 residues. CDR3 protein: CASSLLGQPSGRATGELFF. The CDR3 bases are TGTGCCAGCAGTTTATTGGGACAGCCCTCAGGTCGCGCCACCGGGGAGCTGTTTTTT.

This clone showed up just a few times. The genes are TRBV4-1 and TRBJ2-2; D gene uncertain. Germline lookup yields CDR1 MGHRA and CDR2 YSYEKL. The CDR3 totals 15 residues. V lost 6 bases to trimming and J lost 3 bases, with 14 bases between them. DNA of the CDR3: TGCGCCAGCAGGGCCCAATGGGCGGACACCGGGGAGCTGTTTTTT. Its protein product is CASRAQWADTGELFF.

This clone was observed a few times. The J gene is TRBJ1-5, the V gene TRBV19; 8 nucleotides match TRBD1. This CDR3 contains 17 residues. Germline CDR1 and CDR2: LNHDA and SQIVND (reference sequence). Germline trimming cut 5 bases from V and 2 bases from J; bases unmatched to any gene: 11. The CDR3 spells CASSGRQGSGGNQPQHF. CDR3 in DNA: TGTGCCAGTAGTGGAAGACAGGGGTCGGGAGGCAATCAGCCCCAGCATTTT.

CDR3 loop: CAVNGGAQETQYF. CDR3 nucleotides: TGTGCCGTGAACGGGGGGGCTCAAGAGACCCAGTACTTC. The gene calls are TRBV10-3 and TRBJ2-5, with 8 positions matching TRBD2. With V trimmed by 11 bases and J by 2 bases, 7 bases remained unmatched. Germline CDR1 and CDR2: ENHRY and SYGVKD. The CDR3 loop spans 13 amino acids.

The V and J genes are TRBV18 and TRBJ2-1; 7 nucleotides agree with TRBD2. The CDR3 loop spans 13 amino acids. CDR1 KGHSH and CDR2 LQKENI come from the germline V gene. V lost 6 bases to trimming and J lost 8 bases; unmatched junction nucleotides: 7. CDR3 amino acids: CASSQRGEYEQFF. Written as DNA, the CDR3 is TGTGCCAGCTCCCAGCGGGGCGAGTATGAGCAGTTCTTC.

V usage is TRBV7-2 and J usage is TRBJ2-3; D call uncertain. Germline CDR1 is SGHTA and CDR2 is FQGNSA. CDR3 size: 11 residues. V dropped 5 bases and J dropped 3 bases, with 3 bases sitting between them. The CDR3 loop is CASSVTDTQYF. The CDR3 DNA reads as TGTGCCAGCAGCGTAACAGATACGCAGTATTTT.

The chain couples TRBV25-1 to TRBJ2-7; 13 bases agree with TRBD2. Trimming at V came to 4 bases and at J to 5 bases, leaving 5 bases not matched to a gene. This CDR3 has 15 amino acids. CDR1 and CDR2 (germline): MGHDK, SYGVNS. The CDR3: CASSVLAGGFHEQYF. The CDR3 bases are TGTGCCAGCAGTGTACTAGCGGGAGGGTTCCACGAGCAGTACTTC.

The V and J genes are TRBV28 and TRBJ2-3, with 10 bases that match TRBD2. This CDR3 has 16 residues. Trimming cost V 3 bases and J 2 bases; bases outside gene matches: 5. Germline-derived CDR1 and CDR2 are MDHEN and SYDVKM. DNA of the CDR3: TGTGCCAGCAGTTTTATAGCGGGGGGTCACACAGATACGCAGTATTTT. Protein: CASSFIAGGHTDTQYF. Looking up the rest from reference TRBV28 and TRBJ2-3 gives the full variable domain: DVKVTQSSRYLVKRTGEKVFLECVQDMDHENMFWYRQDPGLGLRLIYFSYDVKMKEKGDIPEGYSVSREKKERFSLILESASTNQTSMYLCASSFIAGGHTDTQYFGPGTRLTVL.

The chain recombines TRBV5-1 with TRBJ1-6; no firm D call. The V end lost 1 base, the J end lost 8 bases, and 13 bases lay between the germline ends. This CDR3 comprises 15 residues. The germline CDR1 and CDR2 sequences are SGHRS and YFSETQ. The CDR3 coding sequence is TGCGCCAGCAGCTTGATGTGGGATCGGGATTCACCCCTCCACTTT. It translates to CASSLMWDRDSPLHF.

This clone was detected only a few times. V usage is TRBV28 and J usage is TRBJ1-1, with 8 nucleotides matching TRBD1. This CDR3 comprises 14 residues. Germline assignment: CDR1 MDHEN and CDR2 SYDVKM. V trimming: 10 bases; J trimming: 0 bases; junction bases outside the gene matches: 7. The CDR3 loop is CATRPGQVNTEAFF. Here the CDR3 DNA reads TGTGCCACCCGACCGGGACAGGTGAACACTGAAGCTTTCTTT.

V gene TRBV27 combines with J gene TRBJ2-7, with D tentatively TRBD1 (8 bases). From germline, CDR1 is MNHEY and CDR2 SMNVEV (reference sequence). The CDR3 length is 15 residues. With 0 bases removed from V and 5 bases from J, the gap between germline ends came to 14 bases. CDR3 in amino acids: CASSLSGGTGHEQYV. CDR3 in DNA: TGTGCCAGCAGTTTATCGGGGGGGACAGGACACGAGCAGTACGTC.

This sequence joins TRBV28 and TRBJ2-4; D is possibly TRBD1 (7 bases). The germline V and J ends were trimmed by 1 base and 7 bases, with 14 bases remaining between them. Germline V lookup: CDR1 MDHEN, CDR2 SYDVKM. This CDR3 has 15 residues. The CDR3 bases are TGTGCCAGCAGTTTATACAGGGGACTTCGGAACATTCAGTACTTC. Its translation is CASSLYRGLRNIQYF.

The gene calls are TRBV6-1 and TRBJ2-3, with D hard to call. Trimming took off 6 bases at V and 5 bases at J, with 18 bases between the two ends. This CDR3 has 15 amino acids. CDR1 MNHNS and CDR2 SASEGT come from the germline V gene. CDR3 residues: CASRPDISPRDTQYF. DNA of the CDR3: TGTGCCAGCAGACCCGACATTAGCCCGCGAGATACGCAGTATTTT.

V and J are TRBV29-1 and TRBJ1-5; D ambiguous. V was cut by 1 base and J by 7 bases, with 17 bases left in between. The CDR3 consists of 15 residues. Germline CDR1 and CDR2: SQVTM and ANQGSEA. The CDR3 is CSVEAALDGGQPQHF. DNA for the CDR3: TGCAGCGTTGAAGCAGCCCTCGACGGTGGCCAGCCCCAGCATTTT. Filled out from reference TRBV29-1 and TRBJ1-5, the complete variable domain reads SAVISQKPSRDICQRGTSLTIQCQVDSQVTMMFWYRQQPGQSLTLIATANQGSEATYESGFVIDKFPISRPNLTFSTLTVSNMSPEDSSIYLCSVEAALDGGQPQHFGDGTRLSIL.